This TCR beta chain stems from a study of T-cell memory formation after mild COVID-19. General study findings and limits: Memory from before infection featured some responding clones, which suggests cross-reactive memory joined. Contracting clones localized mainly to CM and EM when CD4+ and mainly to EMRA when CD8+.

TCR alpha and TCR beta cDNA libraries carrying sample barcodes and UMIs were produced by 5'RACE using constant-segment primers. TCRdb independently ran MiXCR on the 5' RACE reads; one entry per CDR3 protein. The sample yields about 470,000 distinct CDR3 sequences, more than 20% seen once. A single count supports this clonotype. Its cognate antigen is unknown. CDR1 is LNHDA and CDR2 is SQIVND in the germline V gene (reference sequence). The V end lost 7 bases, the J end lost 4 bases, and 7 bases lay between the germline ends. The CDR3 spans 11 residues. V usage is TRBV19 and J usage is TRBJ1-1; D gene uncertain. Sequenced: PBMCs or a T cell subset sorted from them (not recorded which). This clonotype was sampled from an adult woman who had mild COVID-19 (a few samples of this study predate the infection). Cell type and time point are not known. The CDR3 nucleotides are TGTGCCAGTACCTCGGGCACTGAAGCTTTCTTT. Translating it yields CASTSGTEAFF.